Reported below is one TCR beta chain. The study drew donors from healthy Caucasian individuals in Russia aged roughly 6 to 100. Alongside a J-beta primer mix, a sample-barcoded 5' primer served in a second PCR lasting 7 to 11 cycles. The template-switch adaptor, which had 12 random nucleotides, put a tag on each cDNA molecule. TCRdb recomputed calls from the 5' RACE reads with MiXCR, one row per CDR3 protein. The sample has about 1.8 million distinct CDR3 sequences; roughly 49% are singletons. V lost 0 bases and J lost 0, with 9 bases in between. Germline V lookup: CDR1 LNHNV, CDR2 YYDKDF (reference sequence). CDR3 length: 16 amino acids. The data originate from a study of blood T cells in healthy people across ages.

This chain joins TRBV15 and TRBJ2-1, with D hard to call. The receptor was derived from a woman between 40 and 50 years old in good health. The sequenced sample consisted of blood. CDR3 sequence (DNA): TGTGCCACCAGCAGAGAGAGGTACAGCTCCTACAATGAGCAGTTCTTC. Amino acid sequence: CATSRERYSSYNEQFF.